This T cell receptor (beta chain) was identified in a study of a mutant IDH1 vaccine in newly diagnosed glioma. In the study overall: Patients got their first vaccination 4-6 weeks after radiotherapy alone, or with temozolomide cycles. Earlier care involved radiotherapy, temozolomide, or both, and the majority received both. The V12 visit happened in week 35, and the V13 visit happened in week 47. Mean patient age was roughly 43 years; approximately 62% were male and about 40% female.

The CDR3 sequence is 16 residues long. CDR1 is SGHNT, CDR2 YYREEE, per germline (reference sequence). The V segment lost 0 bases and the J segment 5 bases; nucleotides outside the gene matches: 8. Using immunoSEQ multiplex PCR, the repertoire was profiled, and TCRdb retains in-frame clones only, with some absent. The sample holds roughly 54,000 clones, 84% seen once. Specified time point: week 35, safety follow-up. Mutant IDH1 20-mer peptide, at 300 ug, made up each vaccine dose, with topical imiquimod. A remark on this clone: Its specificity is not known.

This specimen consisted of PBMCs, obtained from a glioma patient whose treatment included an IDH1 peptide vaccine. The origin of this receptor is a woman under 30 with glioma. This chain connects TRBV5-4 to TRBJ2-5, with 9 bases that match TRBD2. The CDR3 DNA sequence: TGTGCCAGCAGCTTGGGCGGGAGGGCAGATGGGGAGACCCAGTACTTC. The encoded protein is CASSLGGRADGETQYF. Full variable domain (rest looked up from reference TRBV5-4 and TRBJ2-5): ETGVTQSPTHLIKTRGQQVTLRCSSQSGHNTVSWYQQALGQGPQFIFQYYREEENGRGNFPPRFSGLQFPNYSSELNVNALELDDSALYLCASSLGGRADGETQYFGPGTRLLVL.